This note documents a single T cell receptor beta chain sequence. Its antigen is unknown. These data belong to a study of OX40 agonist ivuxolimab in advanced cancers. About the study: A male proportion of about 86% was recorded, with mean age roughly 62 years and range 23 to 79. Three partial responders included one hepatocellular carcinoma patient and two cutaneous melanoma patients. Study-level results: Certain nonresponders additionally had low normalized T-cell clonal expansion.

V shed 5 bases and J shed 2 bases, with 16 bases lying between them. The V gene's germline CDR1 is MGHRA and CDR2 YSYEKL. CDR3 length: 17 residues. Assay used: immunoSEQ multiplex PCR; TCRdb lists only in-frame clones, some missing. The sample yields more than 95,000 clones, 90% to 95% seen once. Source: CD4+ or CD8+ T cells sorted from blood, taken in a trial of the OX40 agonist ivuxolimab. The gene calls are TRBV4-1 and TRBJ2-6; TRBD2 might be the D (6 bases). This sequence originates from an adult with an advanced solid tumor such as melanoma, head and neck, liver or kidney cancer. The CDR3 region is CASSRDGGGAGANVLTF. The CDR3 coding sequence is TGCGCCAGCAGCAGGGACGGAGGCGGGGCTGGGGCCAACGTCCTGACTTTC.